This is a list of T cell receptor beta chains from one sample in a study of CD8 T cells in ankylosing spondylitis. TCRdb independently ran MiXCR on the 5' RACE reads; one entry per CDR3 protein. The sample carries 330,000 or so distinct CDR3 sequences, roughly 8% recorded once. Sequencing input: blood, either unsorted or a sorted T cell fraction (not recorded which). The receptors were gathered from a male donor with ankylosing spondylitis. CDR3s include the opening cysteine and the closing phenylalanine or tryptophan. A D gene is named only where the DNA matches it firmly. Size tells how often a clone was seen (once, few, many) or the class of an expanded clone, and some rows leave it out.

d_gene	abundance	v_gene	j_gene	CDR3nt	CDR3aa
NA	many	TRBV5-5	TRBJ2-1	TGTGCCAGCACCCTGCGGCAGATCTACAATGAGCAGTTCTTC	CASTLRQIYNEQFF
NA	few	TRBV12-3/TRBV12-4	TRBJ2-3	TGTGCCAGCAGCCGAATCACAGATACGCAGTATTTT	CASSRITDTQYF
TRBD2	few	TRBV5-1	TRBJ2-5	TGCGCCAGCAGCTTGGACCCGGGACTAGCGTTCGGGACCCAGTACTTC	CASSLDPGLAFGTQYF
TRBD1	NA	TRBV7-9	TRBJ1-2	TGTGCCAGCAGGTCATCCGGGACAGTTTATGGCTACACCTTC	CASRSSGTVYGYTF
NA	few	TRBV9	TRBJ1-1	TGTGCCAGCAGCGTAGGAAGGAGGACTGAAGCTTTCTTT	CASSVGRRTEAFF
NA	few	TRBV5-5	TRBJ2-5	TGTGCCAGCAGCGTTAGCGCGGGGCCCTTCGGCGAGACCCAGTACTTC	CASSVSAGPFGETQYF
NA	few	TRBV7-2	TRBJ2-7	TGTGCCAGCAGCCCCTCGCGGTTATCCCACGAGCAGTACTTC	CASSPSRLSHEQYF
TRBD1	few	TRBV12-3/TRBV12-4	TRBJ2-2	TGTGCCAGCAGTTTGGCAGGGGGTAGGGCCGGGGAGCTGTTTTTT	CASSLAGGRAGELFF
TRBD1	NA	TRBV9	TRBJ1-4	TGTGCCAGCAGCGTAGCTCCCGACAGGGTCGAAAAACTGTTTTTT	CASSVAPDRVEKLFF
TRBD2	many	TRBV6-2/TRBV6-3	TRBJ2-7	TGTGCCAGCAGACGGACTAGCGGGAGCTCCTACGAGCAGTACTTC	CASRRTSGSSYEQYF
NA	few	TRBV9	TRBJ2-3	TGTGCCAGCAGCGGGGGGACTCGGGACAACACGTATTTT	CASSGGTRDNTYF
NA	few	TRBV7-9	TRBJ2-5	TGTGCCAGCAGCTTAGCGGGGGAGCGGTGGACCCAGTACTTC	CASSLAGERWTQYF
TRBD1	few	TRBV12-3/TRBV12-4	TRBJ1-3	TGTGCCAGCAGTCAGGCCGGGACAGGGGGAAACACCATATATTTT	CASSQAGTGGNTIYF
TRBD1	few	TRBV5-1	TRBJ2-2	TGCGCCAGCAGCGTTGACAGGGCCGCCGGGGAGCTGTTTTTT	CASSVDRAAGELFF
NA	few	TRBV28	TRBJ2-5	TGTGCCAGCAGCAGCGACAGTGCCCACCAAGAGACCCAGTACTTC	CASSSDSAHQETQYF
NA	few	TRBV12-3/TRBV12-4	TRBJ1-5	TGTGCCAGCACCCTGGGGGGGGCGAAGCCCCAGCATTTT	CASTLGGAKPQHF
TRBD2	NA	TRBV5-1	TRBJ2-7	TGCGCCAGCAGCTTGGTGGCGGGAGGGACGTCCTACGAGCAGTACTTC	CASSLVAGGTSYEQYF
TRBD2	NA	TRBV3-1	TRBJ2-7	TGTGCCAGCAGGCTCGAGGCTAGCGGGAGGGGCGAGCAGTACTTC	CASRLEASGRGEQYF
TRBD1	NA	TRBV29-1	TRBJ2-6	TGCAGCGTGACAGGGGACGGGGCCAACGTCCTGACTTTC	CSVTGDGANVLTF
NA	many	TRBV5-1	TRBJ2-3	TGCGCCAGCAGCCGTTTAGGTGGGGATACGCAGTATTTT	CASSRLGGDTQYF
NA	NA	TRBV9	TRBJ1-3	TGTGCCAGCAGCGAACACAGCAGGAACTCTGGAAACACCATATATTTT	CASSEHSRNSGNTIYF
NA	many	TRBV7-9	TRBJ2-7	TGTGCCAGCAGCTTAGCCGGTCATTACGAGCAGTACTTC	CASSLAGHYEQYF
NA	NA	TRBV18	TRBJ2-7	TGTGCCAGCTCACCGAACGCCGGCTACGAGCAGTACTTC	CASSPNAGYEQYF
TRBD2	few	TRBV20-1	TRBJ2-3	TGCAGTGCTAACGCGGGACTAGCGAACGCAGATACGCAGTATTTT	CSANAGLANADTQYF